Shown below are 29 T cell receptor beta chains from a single sample sequenced in a study of CD8 T cells in ankylosing spondylitis. TCRdb reanalysed the 5' RACE reads using MiXCR and keeps one entry per CDR3 protein. The sample contains hundreds of thousands of distinct CDR3 sequences, approximately 20% of which appear only once. Sequencing was carried out using blood, either unsorted or a sorted T cell fraction (not recorded which). These receptors originate from a male donor with ankylosing spondylitis or in good health (not recorded which).

This clonotype was seen more than once but under ten times. This chain links TRBV2 with TRBJ2-7, with unresolved D. Trimming took off 4 bases at V and 4 bases at J, with 5 bases between the two ends. In germline, CDR1 is SNHLY, CDR2 FYNNEI. The CDR3 loop spans 11 amino acids. CDR3 protein: CASSGGYEQYV. CDR3 sequence (DNA): TGTGCCAGCAGTGGGGGATACGAGCAGTACGTC.

This clonotype was seen a handful of times. Here the CDR3 reads CRGQGHTEAFF. The CDR3 DNA sequence: TGCAGGGGACAGGGGCACACTGAAGCTTTCTTT. The J gene is TRBJ1-1, the V gene TRBV20-1; 10 bases line up with TRBD1. CDR3 size: 11 residues. Germline assignment: CDR1 DFQATT and CDR2 SNEGSKA (reference sequence).

The chain couples TRBV18 to TRBJ2-1; a weak D match, TRBD1 (6 bases). There are 16 residues in the CDR3. Between the trimmed V and J ends, which lost 3 bases and 4 bases, there was a span of 16 bases. Germline V gene sequence: CDR1 KGHSH, CDR2 LQKENI. The DNA of the CDR3 is TGTGCCAGCTCACCGTCAGGGACATTGAAATACAATGAGCAGTTCTTC. Translated, it gives CASSPSGTLKYNEQFF.

The V call is TRBV5-5, the J call TRBJ2-5; the D is unclear. The CDR3 loop spans 12 amino acids. The germline gives CDR1 SGHKS, CDR2 YYEKEE (reference sequence). V was trimmed by 1 base and J by 6 bases, leaving 7 bases between them. The CDR3 DNA sequence: TGTGCCAGCAGCTTGCGAGAACAGACCCAGTACTTC. It codes for CASSLREQTQYF.

This clonotype occurred many times. The chain links TRBV29-1 to TRBJ2-2; TRBD2 is a possible D gene (5 bases). Trimming left V 7 bases short and J 6 bases short, with 12 bases between. This CDR3 contains 12 residues. Germline CDR1 is SQVTM and CDR2 is ANQGSEA. CDR3: CSARGHAGELFF. CDR3 DNA sequence: TGCAGCGCCCGCGGGCATGCCGGGGAGCTGTTTTTT.

This clonotype was observed many times. This CDR3 is CSVGLGYGYTF. The CDR3 DNA follows: TGCAGCGTTGGACTAGGGTATGGCTACACCTTC. The chain joins TRBV29-1 to TRBJ1-2, with D unresolved. The CDR3 extends over 11 amino acids. Deletions cut 4 bases from V and 5 bases from J, with 8 bases between. Germline V gives CDR1 SQVTM, CDR2 ANQGSEA.

The table lists this clonotype with a few counts. This chain joins TRBV20-1 and TRBJ2-3, with 10 bases fitting TRBD2. The V gene's germline CDR1 is DFQATT and CDR2 SNEGSKA (reference sequence). The CDR3 extends over 13 amino acids. V lost 8 bases, J lost 6 bases, and 8 bases stayed unmatched. CDR3 sequence reads: CSPVLAGVDTQYF. The CDR3 DNA reads as TGCAGTCCGGTTCTAGCGGGAGTGGATACGCAGTATTTT.

J is TRBJ1-6 and V is TRBV27; D is undetermined. V lost 2 bases, J lost 7 bases, and 12 bases lay in between. CDR1 is MNHEY, CDR2 SMNVEV, per germline (reference sequence). This CDR3 is 15 amino acids long. The CDR3 protein is CASSLGVPRNSPLHF. The CDR3 coding sequence is TGTGCCAGCAGTTTAGGGGTTCCTAGGAATTCACCCCTCCACTTT.

Note on this clonotype: This clone may be a read error of a much larger clone one base away. The chain uses TRBV6-5 and TRBJ1-1, with 9 bases that match TRBD1. The germline gives CDR1 MNHEY, CDR2 SVGAGI. The CDR3 contains 13 residues. Germline trimming cut 4 bases from V and 5 bases from J; bases unmatched to any gene: 2. The CDR3 sequence: CASSSDRGTEAFF. The DNA of the CDR3 is TGTGCCAGCAGTTCGGACAGGGGAACTGAAGCTTTCTTT.

This clonotype was recorded a few times. The gene calls are TRBV7-2 and TRBJ2-5, with TRBD2 identical over 9 bases. Germline trimming cut 5 bases from V and 3 bases from J; bases unmatched to any gene: 4. The CDR3 consists of 14 residues. CDR1 is SGHTA, CDR2 FQGNSA, per germline. This CDR3 is CASSPGLAKETQYF. The CDR3 region has the DNA TGTGCCAGCAGCCCGGGACTAGCCAAAGAGACCCAGTACTTC.

This clonotype was seen many times. The chain carries TRBV6-5 and TRBJ2-1; D may correspond to TRBD1 or TRBD2 (6 bases each). Looked up from germline, CDR1 is MNHEY and CDR2 is SVGAGI. Trimming removed 5 bases from V and 0 bases from J, with 20 bases in between. This CDR3 spans 18 amino acids. The CDR3 sequence: CASSTIRGPLSSYNEQFF. CDR3 sequence (DNA): TGTGCCAGCAGTACTATCCGGGGGCCCTTAAGCTCCTACAATGAGCAGTTCTTC.

This chain uses TRBV9 with TRBJ2-1; 13 nucleotides line up with TRBD2. The V gene end was trimmed by 2 bases and the J gene end by 1 base; junction bases not matched to a gene: 9. The CDR3 length is 19 residues. Germline V CDR1 and CDR2: SGDLS, YYNGEE. CDR3 coding DNA: TGTGCCAGCAGCGTCTCGGGACTAGCGGGGAAAGGTTCCTACAATGAGCAGTTCTTC. The encoded protein is CASSVSGLAGKGSYNEQFF. Full variable domain (rest looked up from reference TRBV9 and TRBJ2-1): DSGVTQTPKHLITATGQRVTLRCSPRSGDLSVYWYQQSLDQGLQFLIQYYNGEERAKGNILERFSAQQFPDLHSELNLSSLELGDSALYFCASSVSGLAGKGSYNEQFFGPGTRLTVL.

This clonotype was picked up a small number of times. V usage is TRBV20-1 and J usage is TRBJ2-5; D is unresolved. The length of the CDR3 is 12 residues. CDR1 and CDR2 (germline): DFQATT, SNEGSKA (reference sequence). Trimming shortened V by 6 bases and J by 0 bases, and 8 bases separated the two germline ends. The CDR3 region is CSARWDQETQYF. Written as DNA, the CDR3 is TGCAGTGCCAGATGGGACCAAGAGACCCAGTACTTC.

This chain joins TRBV4-2 and TRBJ2-2; the D gene is possibly TRBD2 (5 bases). The germline V gene has CDR1 LGHNA and CDR2 YNFKEQ. V shed 0 bases and J shed 5 bases, with 13 bases lying between them. This CDR3 has 16 residues. DNA for the CDR3: TGTGCCAGCAGCCAAGATGGTACTAGTCGTACCGGGGAGCTGTTTTTT. Translated: CASSQDGTSRTGELFF.

This clonotype was seen many times. The genes are TRBV28 and TRBJ1-1; 9 bases are shared with TRBD1. This CDR3 has 14 residues. Per the germline V gene, CDR1 is MDHEN and CDR2 is SYDVKM. V was pared by 5 bases and J by 0 bases, with 1 base of the junction left unmatched. The CDR3 here is CASSRTGVNTEAFF. The CDR3 coding sequence is TGTGCCAGCAGTAGGACAGGGGTGAACACTGAAGCTTTCTTT.

This clonotype was observed many times. The CDR3 loop is CASSQDNYGYTF. DNA for the CDR3: TGTGCCAGCAGCCAGGATAACTATGGCTACACCTTC. This chain links TRBV5-6 with TRBJ1-2; D uncertain. This CDR3 comprises 12 residues. Deletions cut 4 bases from V and 1 base from J, with 5 bases between. Germline lookup yields CDR1 SGHDT and CDR2 YYEEEE.

There are a few counts of this clonotype. The chain uses TRBV12-3 or TRBV12-4 and TRBJ1-1; maybe TRBD1 (6 bases). Trimming removed 0 bases at V and 6 bases at J, with 11 bases between. The CDR3 contains 14 residues. CDR3 loop: CASSLATGRPEAFF. Here the CDR3 DNA reads TGTGCCAGCAGTTTAGCAACAGGGCGGCCTGAAGCTTTCTTT.

This chain connects TRBV12-3 or TRBV12-4 to TRBJ2-1; the D gene is possibly TRBD2 (5 bases). There are 15 residues in the CDR3. With 3 bases removed from V and 4 bases from J, the gap between germline ends came to 13 bases. CDR3 nucleotide sequence: TGTGCCAGCAGTTTGTCTAGCCCGCTTTACAATGAGCAGTTCTTC. Translating gives CASSLSSPLYNEQFF.

This clonotype turned up a few times. The rearrangement joins TRBV5-8 to TRBJ2-2; D is unclear. V lost 4 bases, J lost 3 bases, and 13 bases lay in between. The CDR3 runs 15 residues. Per germline, CDR1 SGHTS and CDR2 YDEGEE. DNA of the CDR3: TGTGCCAGCAGCCGATGGAGAGTGGACACCGGGGAGCTGTTTTTT. Its protein is CASSRWRVDTGELFF.

The chain recombines TRBV7-8 with TRBJ2-3, with 9 positions matching TRBD2. Unmatched junction bases numbered 8, after V lost 5 bases and J lost 8 bases. Germline V CDR1 and CDR2: SGHVS, FQNEAQ. The CDR3 is 14 amino acids. CDR3 sequence: CASSPGTSSSTQYF. The CDR3 nucleotides are TGTGCCAGCAGCCCCGGGACTAGCTCATCTACGCAGTATTTT.

Ten or more counts support this clonotype. CDR3 loop: CASSLQASTFEKLFF. In nucleotides, the CDR3 is TGCGCCAGCAGCTTGCAGGCCAGTACGTTTGAAAAACTGTTTTTT. The V gene is TRBV5-1, the J gene TRBJ1-4; D is uncertain. V dropped 1 base and J dropped 7 bases, with 14 bases sitting between them. This CDR3 region has 15 residues. Germline V lookup: CDR1 SGHRS, CDR2 YFSETQ.

This clonotype was seen ten or more times. The CDR3 protein is CASSLQGNYGYTF. Written as DNA, the CDR3 is TGTGCCAGCAGTTTGCAGGGGAACTATGGCTACACCTTC. V usage is TRBV12-3 or TRBV12-4 and J usage is TRBJ1-2, with D maybe TRBD1 (6 bases). The CDR3 is made up of 13 amino acids. V lost 3 bases and J 2 bases, leaving 7 bases between the germline ends.

This clonotype was counted a few times. The chain carries TRBV5-1 and TRBJ2-5; no clear D gene. The germline V gene has CDR1 SGHRS and CDR2 YFSETQ. This CDR3 has 15 residues. V lost 3 bases, J lost 1 base, and 13 bases lay in between. CDR3 in amino acids: CASSSFPGRQETQYF. The DNA for the CDR3 is TGCGCCAGCAGCTCGTTCCCGGGTCGCCAAGAGACCCAGTACTTC.

This chain uses TRBV11-1 with TRBJ1-1; D may be TRBD1 (5 bases). Germline values: CDR1 SGHAT, CDR2 FQDESV (reference sequence). This CDR3 is 13 amino acids long. Trimming removed 1 base at V and 3 bases at J, with 6 bases between. The CDR3 spells CASSLVGDTEAFF. The DNA of the CDR3 is TGTGCCAGCAGCTTAGTGGGGGACACTGAAGCTTTCTTT.

The rearrangement uses TRBV7-2 and TRBJ2-1; 7 nucleotides agree with TRBD1. This CDR3 region has 14 residues. J was trimmed by 8 bases and V by 2 bases; bases with no gene match: 6. CDR1 and CDR2 from the germline V gene are SGHTA and FQGNSA. DNA of the CDR3: TGTGCCAGCAGCTTAACGACAGGGACGGATGAGCAGTTCTTC. It codes for CASSLTTGTDEQFF.

This clonotype was detected a few times. The chain uses TRBV5-5 and TRBJ2-3, with a possible D match to TRBD1 (5 bases). Germline loops: CDR1 SGHKS, CDR2 YYEKEE (reference sequence). The CDR3 covers 13 residues. The V end was cut by 5 bases, the J end by 6 bases, with 13 bases between. The CDR3 nucleotides read TGTGCCAGCAGGCAGGGTTGGGTTGATACGCAGTATTTT. This sequence encodes CASRQGWVDTQYF.

This clonotype has a handful of counts. The chain recombines TRBV12-3 or TRBV12-4 with TRBJ2-2; D is ambiguous. This CDR3 has 15 amino acids. With 6 bases removed from V and 4 bases from J, the gap between germline ends came to 15 bases. CDR3 sequence (DNA): TGTGCCAGCAGCCCCGACTGGGATGTCACCGGGGAGCTGTTTTTT. Encoded protein: CASSPDWDVTGELFF.

This clonotype has only a few counts. This sequence joins TRBV5-1 and TRBJ1-2, with D possibly matching TRBD1 (5 bases). Trimming removed 4 bases at V and 1 base at J, with 11 bases between. Germline lookup yields CDR1 SGHRS and CDR2 YFSETQ. CDR3 size: 14 residues. CDR3 sequence: CASSQGTVNYGYTF. The CDR3 DNA follows: TGCGCCAGCAGCCAAGGGACCGTTAACTATGGCTACACCTTC.

The rearrangement joins TRBV11-2 to TRBJ2-7; 10 bases match TRBD1. V shed 5 bases and J 2 bases; nucleotides not matched to a gene: 3. Germline CDR1 and CDR2: SGHAT and FQNNGV. This CDR3 has 14 residues. CDR3 amino acids: CASSVGQGTYEQYV. DNA for the CDR3: TGTGCCAGCAGCGTGGGACAGGGGACCTACGAGCAGTACGTC.